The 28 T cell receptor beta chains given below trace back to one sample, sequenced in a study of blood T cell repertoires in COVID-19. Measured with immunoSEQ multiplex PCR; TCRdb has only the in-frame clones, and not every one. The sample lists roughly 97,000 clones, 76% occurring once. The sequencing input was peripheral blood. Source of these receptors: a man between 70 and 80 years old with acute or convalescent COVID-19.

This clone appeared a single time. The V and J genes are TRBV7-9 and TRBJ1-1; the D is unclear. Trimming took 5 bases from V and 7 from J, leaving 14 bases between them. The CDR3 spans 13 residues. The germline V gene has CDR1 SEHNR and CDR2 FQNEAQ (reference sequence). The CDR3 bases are TGTGCCAGCAGCCCCCCCCTACCGGTTGAAGCTTTCTTT. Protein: CASSPPLPVEAFF.

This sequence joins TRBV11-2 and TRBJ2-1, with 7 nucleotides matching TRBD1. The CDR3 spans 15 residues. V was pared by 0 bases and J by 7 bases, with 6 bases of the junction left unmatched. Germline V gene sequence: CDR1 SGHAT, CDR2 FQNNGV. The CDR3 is CASSLERGRGNEQFF. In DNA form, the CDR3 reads TGTGCCAGCAGCTTAGAGAGGGGCAGGGGGAATGAGCAGTTCTTC.

The CDR3 DNA reads as TGTGCCAGTAGTATCAGAACGGGGGGGAAGGCTGAAGCTTTCTTT. Translation gives CASSIRTGGKAEAFF. The chain joins TRBV19 to TRBJ1-1; a possible D gene is TRBD1 (5 bases). Germline CDR1 and CDR2: LNHDA and SQIVND (reference sequence). This CDR3 comprises 15 residues. With 3 bases removed from V and 6 bases from J, the gap between germline ends came to 17 bases.

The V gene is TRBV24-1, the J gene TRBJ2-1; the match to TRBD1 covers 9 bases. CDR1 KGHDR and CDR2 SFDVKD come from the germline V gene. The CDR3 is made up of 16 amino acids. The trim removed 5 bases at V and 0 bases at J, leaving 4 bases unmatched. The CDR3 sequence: CATSAGTGSSYNEQFF. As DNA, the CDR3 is TGTGCCACCAGTGCAGGGACAGGGAGCTCCTACAATGAGCAGTTCTTC.

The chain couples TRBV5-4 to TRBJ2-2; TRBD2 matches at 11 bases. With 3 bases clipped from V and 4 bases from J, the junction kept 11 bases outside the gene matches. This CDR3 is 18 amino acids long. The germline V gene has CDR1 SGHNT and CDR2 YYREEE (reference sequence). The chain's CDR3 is CASSSLAGGPRVTGELFF. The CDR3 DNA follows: TGTGCCAGCAGCTCTTTAGCGGGAGGGCCCCGGGTCACCGGGGAGCTGTTTTTT. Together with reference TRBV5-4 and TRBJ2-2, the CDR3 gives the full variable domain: ETGVTQSPTHLIKTRGQQVTLRCSSQSGHNTVSWYQQALGQGPQFIFQYYREEENGRGNFPPRFSGLQFPNYSSELNVNALELDDSALYLCASSSLAGGPRVTGELFFGEGSRLTVL.

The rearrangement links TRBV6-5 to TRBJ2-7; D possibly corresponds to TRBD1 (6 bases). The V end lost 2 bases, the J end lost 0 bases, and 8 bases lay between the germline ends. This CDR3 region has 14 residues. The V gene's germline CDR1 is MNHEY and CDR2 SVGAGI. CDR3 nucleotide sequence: TGTGCCAGCAGTTACCGGACAGCCTCCTACGAGCAGTACTTC. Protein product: CASSYRTASYEQYF.

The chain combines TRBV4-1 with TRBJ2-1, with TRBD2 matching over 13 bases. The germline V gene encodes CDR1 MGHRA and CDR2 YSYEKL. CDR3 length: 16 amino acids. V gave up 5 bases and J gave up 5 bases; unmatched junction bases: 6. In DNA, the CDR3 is TGCGCCAGCAGCAGCGCCGGGACTAGCGGGAACAATGAGCAGTTCTTC. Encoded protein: CASSSAGTSGNNEQFF.

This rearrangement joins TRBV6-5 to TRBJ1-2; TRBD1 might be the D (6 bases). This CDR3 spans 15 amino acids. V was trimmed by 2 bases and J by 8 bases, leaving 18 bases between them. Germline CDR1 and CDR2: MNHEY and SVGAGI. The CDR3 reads CASSYPQGLTGGYTF. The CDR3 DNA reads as TGTGCCAGCAGTTACCCACAGGGTTTAACGGGAGGCTACACCTTC.

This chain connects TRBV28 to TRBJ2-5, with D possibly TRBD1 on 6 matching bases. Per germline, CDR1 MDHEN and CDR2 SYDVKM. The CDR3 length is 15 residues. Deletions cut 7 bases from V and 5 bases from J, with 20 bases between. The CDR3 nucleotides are TGTGCCAGCACTTCCTCGGGGCAGGGGATGGAGACCCAGTACTTC. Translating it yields CASTSSGQGMETQYF.

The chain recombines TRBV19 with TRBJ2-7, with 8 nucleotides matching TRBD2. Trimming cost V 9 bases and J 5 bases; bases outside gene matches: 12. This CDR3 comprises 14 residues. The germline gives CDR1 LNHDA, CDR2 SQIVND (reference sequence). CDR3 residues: CARNLSGRGNEQYF. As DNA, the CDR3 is TGTGCCAGGAATCTGAGCGGGAGAGGGAACGAGCAGTACTTC.

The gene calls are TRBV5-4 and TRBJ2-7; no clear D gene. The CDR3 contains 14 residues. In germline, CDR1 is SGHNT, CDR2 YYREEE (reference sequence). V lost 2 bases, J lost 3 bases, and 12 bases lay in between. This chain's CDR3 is CASSFILNSYEQYF. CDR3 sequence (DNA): TGTGCCAGCAGCTTTATTCTTAACAGCTACGAGCAGTACTTC.

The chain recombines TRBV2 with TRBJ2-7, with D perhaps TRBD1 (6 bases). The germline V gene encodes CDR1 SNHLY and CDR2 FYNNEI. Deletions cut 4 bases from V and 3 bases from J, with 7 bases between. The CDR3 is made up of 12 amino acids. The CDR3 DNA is TGTGCCAGCAGTGCGGACAGCTACGAGCAGTACGTC. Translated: CASSADSYEQYV.

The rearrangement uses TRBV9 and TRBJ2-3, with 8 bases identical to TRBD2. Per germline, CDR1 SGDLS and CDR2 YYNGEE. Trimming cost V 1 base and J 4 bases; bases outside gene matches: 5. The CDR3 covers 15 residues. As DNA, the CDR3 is TGTGCCAGCAGCGTAAACGCGGGGGGTGCAGATACGCAGTATTTT. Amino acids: CASSVNAGGADTQYF.

The CDR3 loop reads CASSVMMEGPSEQFF. Here the CDR3 DNA reads TGTGCCAGCAGCGTAATGATGGAGGGGCCCAGTGAGCAGTTCTTC. The V call is TRBV9, the J call TRBJ2-1; TRBD2 might be the D (6 bases). The ends were cut back, 1 base at V and 9 bases at J, with 17 bases in the middle. CDR3 length: 15 residues. Looked up from germline, CDR1 is SGDLS and CDR2 is YYNGEE.

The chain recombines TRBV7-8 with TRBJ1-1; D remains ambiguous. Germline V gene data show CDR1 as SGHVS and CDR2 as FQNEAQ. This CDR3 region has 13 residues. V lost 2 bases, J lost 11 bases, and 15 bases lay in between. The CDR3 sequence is CASSLSGMMVAFF. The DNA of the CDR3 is TGTGCCAGCAGCTTATCGGGAATGATGGTCGCTTTCTTT.

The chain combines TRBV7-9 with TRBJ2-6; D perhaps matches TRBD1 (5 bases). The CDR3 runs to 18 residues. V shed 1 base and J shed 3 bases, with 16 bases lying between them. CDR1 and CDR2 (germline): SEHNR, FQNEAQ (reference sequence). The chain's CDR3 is CASSLDPTDLFGANVLTF. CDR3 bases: TGTGCCAGCAGCTTAGACCCGACAGACCTCTTTGGGGCCAACGTCCTGACTTTC.

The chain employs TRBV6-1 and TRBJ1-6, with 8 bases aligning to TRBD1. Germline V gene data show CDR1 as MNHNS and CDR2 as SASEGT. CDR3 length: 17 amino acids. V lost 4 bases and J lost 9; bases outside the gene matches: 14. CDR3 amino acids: CASSGRSGQGGSSPLHF. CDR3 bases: TGTGCCAGCAGTGGCCGATCAGGACAGGGCGGCAGTTCACCCCTCCACTTT.

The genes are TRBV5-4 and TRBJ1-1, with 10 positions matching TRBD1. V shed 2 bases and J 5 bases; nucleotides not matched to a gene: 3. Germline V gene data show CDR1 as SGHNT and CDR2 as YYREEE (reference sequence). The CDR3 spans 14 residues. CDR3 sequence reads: CASSFGTGVTEAFF. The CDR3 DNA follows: TGTGCCAGCAGCTTTGGGACAGGGGTAACTGAAGCTTTCTTT.

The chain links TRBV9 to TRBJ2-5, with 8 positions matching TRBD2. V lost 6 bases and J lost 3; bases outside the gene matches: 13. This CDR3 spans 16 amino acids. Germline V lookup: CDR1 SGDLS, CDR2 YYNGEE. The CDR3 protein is CASTPGGGGLEETQYF. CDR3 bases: TGTGCCAGCACCCCGGGGGGGGGCGGACTAGAAGAGACCCAGTACTTC.

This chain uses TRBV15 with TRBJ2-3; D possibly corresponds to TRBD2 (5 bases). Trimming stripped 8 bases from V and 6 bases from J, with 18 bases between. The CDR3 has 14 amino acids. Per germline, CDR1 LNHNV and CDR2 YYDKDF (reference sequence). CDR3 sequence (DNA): TGTGCCACCTTCGAGGGAACGAGTGGGGATACGCAGTATTTT. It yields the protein CATFEGTSGDTQYF. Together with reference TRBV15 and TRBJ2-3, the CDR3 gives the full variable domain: DAMVIQNPRYQVTQFGKPVTLSCSQTLNHNVMYWYQQKSSQAPKLLFHYYDKDFNNEADTPDNFQSRRPNTSFCFLDIRSPGLGDTAMYLCATFEGTSGDTQYFGPGTRLTVL.

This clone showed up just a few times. CDR3 protein: CASSLGQGGYGYTF. In nucleotides, the CDR3 is TGTGCCAGCAGCTTGGGGCAGGGGGGCTATGGCTACACCTTC. This chain links TRBV5-4 with TRBJ1-2; 7 bases align to TRBD1. The V and J ends lost 0 bases and 4 bases, in that order; junction bases with no gene match: 3. This CDR3 is 14 amino acids long. Per germline, CDR1 SGHNT and CDR2 YYREEE (reference sequence). The entire variable domain, with the rest obtained from reference TRBV5-4 and TRBJ1-2, is as follows: ETGVTQSPTHLIKTRGQQVTLRCSSQSGHNTVSWYQQALGQGPQFIFQYYREEENGRGNFPPRFSGLQFPNYSSELNVNALELDDSALYLCASSLGQGGYGYTFGSGTRLTVV.

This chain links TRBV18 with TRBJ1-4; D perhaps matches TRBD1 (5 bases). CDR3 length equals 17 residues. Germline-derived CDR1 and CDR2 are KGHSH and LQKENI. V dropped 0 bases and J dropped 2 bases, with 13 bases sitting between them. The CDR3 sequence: CASSPPQSGTTNEKLFF. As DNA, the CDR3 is TGTGCCAGCTCACCACCGCAGAGCGGGACCACTAATGAAAAACTGTTTTTT.

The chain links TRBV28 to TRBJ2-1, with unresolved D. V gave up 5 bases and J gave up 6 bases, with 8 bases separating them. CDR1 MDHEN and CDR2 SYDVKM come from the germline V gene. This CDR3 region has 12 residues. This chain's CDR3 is CASSPQSNEQFF. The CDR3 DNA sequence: TGTGCCAGCAGTCCACAGAGCAATGAGCAGTTCTTC. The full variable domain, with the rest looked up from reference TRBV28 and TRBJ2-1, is DVKVTQSSRYLVKRTGEKVFLECVQDMDHENMFWYRQDPGLGLRLIYFSYDVKMKEKGDIPEGYSVSREKKERFSLILESASTNQTSMYLCASSPQSNEQFFGPGTRLTVL.

The CDR3 protein is CASSAQPQGFGSYNSPLHF. The DNA of the CDR3 is TGTGCCAGCAGCGCCCAACCACAGGGTTTTGGGTCCTATAATTCACCCCTCCACTTT. V usage is TRBV9 and J usage is TRBJ1-6; possible D gene TRBD1, 6 bases. This CDR3 contains 19 residues. Germline assignment: CDR1 SGDLS and CDR2 YYNGEE. V lost 3 bases and J 1 base, leaving 20 bases between the germline ends.

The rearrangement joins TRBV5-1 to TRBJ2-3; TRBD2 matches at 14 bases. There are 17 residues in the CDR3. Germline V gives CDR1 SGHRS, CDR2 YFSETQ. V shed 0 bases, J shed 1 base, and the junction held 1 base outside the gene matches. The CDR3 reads CASSLGLAGGRTDTQYF. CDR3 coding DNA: TGCGCCAGCAGCTTGGGACTAGCGGGGGGGCGCACAGATACGCAGTATTTT. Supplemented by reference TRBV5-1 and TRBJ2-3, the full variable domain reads KAGVTQTPRYLIKTRGQQVTLSCSPISGHRSVSWYQQTPGQGLQFLFEYFSETQRNKGNFPGRFSGRQFSNSRSEMNVSTLELGDSALYLCASSLGLAGGRTDTQYFGPGTRLTVL.

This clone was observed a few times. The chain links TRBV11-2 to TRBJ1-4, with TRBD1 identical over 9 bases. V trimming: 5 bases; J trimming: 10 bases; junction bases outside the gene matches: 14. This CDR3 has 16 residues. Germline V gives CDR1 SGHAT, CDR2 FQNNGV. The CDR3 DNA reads TGTGCCAGCAGCCCAGGATCGACAGGGGGAGTGGGAAAACTGTTTTTT. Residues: CASSPGSTGGVGKLFF.

Here the CDR3 DNA reads TGTGCCTGGAGTGAAGACGGAGCCTATGGCTACACCTTC. Translated, it gives CAWSEDGAYGYTF. This chain connects TRBV30 to TRBJ1-2; D not resolved. The CDR3 consists of 13 residues. CDR1 is GTSNPN, CDR2 SVGIG, per germline (reference sequence). V gave up 1 base and J gave up 4 bases, with 10 bases separating them.

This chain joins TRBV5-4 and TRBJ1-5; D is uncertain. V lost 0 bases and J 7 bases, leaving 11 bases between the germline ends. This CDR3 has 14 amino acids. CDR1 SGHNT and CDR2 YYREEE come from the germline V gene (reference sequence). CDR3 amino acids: CASSLDPTGQPQHF. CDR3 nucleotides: TGTGCCAGCAGCTTGGACCCTACCGGGCAGCCCCAGCATTTT.